This T cell receptor (beta chain) originates from a study of blood T cell repertoires in COVID-19. Per the study methods: Reference gene primer amplification gave nucleated cell count estimates. Sequencing was performed with immunoSEQ multiplex PCR; in TCRdb, only in-frame clones are kept and a portion is missing. V and J calls and clone size follow that table, whereas D and trimming were derived from the DNA. The sample contains 250,000 to 400,000 clones, around 86% of which appear only once. Recovered status in Cohort 3 required two negative PCRs, clearance, or symptom resolution. Looked up from germline, CDR1 is MDHEN and CDR2 is SYDVKM. Losses at the gene ends were 3 bases for V and 7 bases for J; bases not matched to a gene: 7. The CDR3 is made up of 14 amino acids.

The TCR was taken from a man aged 60 to 69 who had recovered from COVID-19. This sequence joins TRBV28 and TRBJ1-1; 8 positions match TRBD1. Sequences were obtained from PBMCs or T cells enriched from blood (not recorded which). The CDR3 reads CASSLDRVAFEAFF. CDR3 in DNA: TGTGCCAGCAGTTTGGACAGGGTAGCTTTTGAAGCTTTCTTT.